This T cell receptor (beta chain) was sequenced in a study of blood T cell repertoires in COVID-19 (TCRdb year 2020). About the study as a whole: Samples covering the acute and convalescent phases of COVID-19 were provided by collaborators in the United States, Italy and Spain. The prospective study material was composed of cDNA or gDNA derived from T cells, B-cell-depleted T cells, or PBMCs. Subjects who had been exposed to COVID-19, were actively infected with it, or had recovered from it provided the deeply sampled blood TCRbeta repertoires that made up the dataset. The repertoires were released in a freely available public database intended as a resource for research on the immune response to SARS-CoV-2. The samples were drawn from two sources: the first 160 participants of the ongoing ImmuneRACE study, and 1,254 subjects contributed by 6 global collaborators. A de-identified subject ID, COVID-19 status, age in years and sex were almost always included in the sample metadata. Where HLA class I and class II types were available, the types were taken from metadata supplied by the sample provider, not from assay-based typing. The paper as a whole reports these results and caveats: Clinical and demographic metadata were provided uncurated, with the amount varying by source and participant.

With regard to this clone: Its antigen is not yet known. Base qualities are not provided; no much larger clone lies one nucleotide away.

In the prospective study, participants were roughly 18 to 89 years old, resided in about two dozen geographic areas of the United States, and were enrolled through a virtual design. In the prospective study, cohorts were assigned on the basis of participant-reported clinical history obtained from a screening survey and a study questionnaire. Mobile phlebotomists in the prospective study collected whole blood, serum and a nasopharyngeal or oropharyngeal swab from every participant. Prospective study participants could optionally give additional blood draws and questionnaires over an approximately two-month period. Before DNA extraction, prospective study blood samples were shipped either frozen or at room temperature. The CDR3 contains 15 residues, cysteine and phenylalanine counted. Only CDR3 DNA remains: 45 bases, in frame from the first base. Trimming removed 2 bases from V and 2 bases from J, leaving 12 bases between the germline ends. CDR1 and CDR2, looked up from the germline V gene, are ENHRY and SYGVKD.

TCRbeta CDR3 regions were amplified from genomic DNA by means of the immunoSEQ Assay, a bias-controlled multiplex PCR. In the authors' own workflow: Within the assay, amplification of reference gene primers was used to estimate how many nucleated cells each sample contained. To quantify the absolute abundance of each unique TCRbeta CDR3 rearrangement, sequence reads were collapsed and filtered. For each sample, productive Simpson clonality was calculated as the square root of Simpson's diversity index across productive rearrangements. As stored in TCRdb, this immuneACCESS dataset retains in-frame rearrangements with V and J assigned. A fraction of the clones does not appear; measured against another copy, unresolved V genes explain less than half of the discrepancy, and the remainder lacks a known reason. That table furnishes V, J and clone size, whereas the DNA furnished D and trimming. Within this sample are some 300,000 clones, with 90% of them counted one time only. Clones ranked in the top ten supply approximately 4% of the sample.

The receptor's source is a woman aged 18 to 35 with acute COVID-19. This chain is built from TRBV10-3 and TRBJ2-5, and perhaps TRBD2 as D gene, on 7 matching bases. What was sequenced was PBMCs or T cells enriched from blood (not recorded which). The sequence in DNA is TGTGCCATCAGTGAGGGGGGAGGGGGACAAGAGACCCAGTACTTC. Its protein reads: CAISEGGGGQETQYF.